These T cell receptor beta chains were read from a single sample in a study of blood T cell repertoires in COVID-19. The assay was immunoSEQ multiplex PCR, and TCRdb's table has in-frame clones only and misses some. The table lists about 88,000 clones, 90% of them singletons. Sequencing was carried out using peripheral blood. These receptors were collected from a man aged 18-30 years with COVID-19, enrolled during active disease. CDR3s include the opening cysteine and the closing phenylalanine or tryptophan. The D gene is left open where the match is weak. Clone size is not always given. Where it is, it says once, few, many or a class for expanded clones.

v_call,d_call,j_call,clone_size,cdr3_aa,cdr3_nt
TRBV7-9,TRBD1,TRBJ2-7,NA,CASSLATGGAPGYEQYF,TGTGCCAGCAGCTTAGCGACAGGGGGCGCCCCGGGGTACGAGCAGTACTTC
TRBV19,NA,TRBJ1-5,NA,CASRSLFVSNQPQHF,TGTGCCAGTAGGTCCCTGTTTGTGAGCAATCAGCCCCAGCATTTT
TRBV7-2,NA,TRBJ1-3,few,CASSLSAGPGNTIYF,TGTGCCAGCAGCTTATCGGCAGGTCCTGGAAACACCATATATTTT
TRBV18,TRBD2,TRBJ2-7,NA,CASSRTRTSGESYEQYF,TGTGCCAGCTCACGAACACGGACTAGCGGGGAGTCCTACGAGCAGTACTTC
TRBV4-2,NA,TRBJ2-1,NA,CASSQDQQGANEQFF,TGTGCCAGCAGCCAAGACCAACAAGGGGCCAATGAGCAGTTCTTC
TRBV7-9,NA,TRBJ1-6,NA,CASSLIGRTPLHF,TGTGCCAGCAGCTTAATCGGGAGAACACCCCTCCACTTT
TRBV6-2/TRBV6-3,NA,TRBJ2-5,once,CASSTTETQYF,TGTGCCAGCAGTACTACGGAGACCCAGTACTTC
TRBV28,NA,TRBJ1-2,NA,CASSLLGGYGYTF,TGTGCCAGCAGTTTGTTGGGGGGCTATGGCTACACCTTC
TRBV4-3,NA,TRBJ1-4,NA,CASSPWRSNEKLFF,TGCGCCAGCAGCCCCTGGCGGTCGAATGAAAAACTGTTTTTT
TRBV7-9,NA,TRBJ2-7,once,CASSPTGYEQYF,TGTGCCAGCAGCCCGACAGGCTACGAGCAGTACTTC
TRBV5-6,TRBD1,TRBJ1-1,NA,CASSPTTRGDTEAFF,TGTGCCAGCAGCCCAACGACCAGGGGGGACACTGAAGCTTTCTTT
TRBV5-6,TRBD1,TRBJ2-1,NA,CASSLIPGTGSNEQFF,TGTGCCAGCAGCCTGATCCCCGGGACAGGGAGCAATGAGCAGTTCTTC
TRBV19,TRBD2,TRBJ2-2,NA,CASSYEREWGTNTGELFF,TGTGCCAGTAGCTACGAGCGGGAGTGGGGTACGAACACCGGGGAGCTGTTTTTT
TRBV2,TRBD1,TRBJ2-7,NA,CASTPQTGSHYEQYF,TGTGCCAGCACCCCCCAGACAGGGAGTCATTACGAGCAGTACTTC
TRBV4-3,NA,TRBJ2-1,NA,CASSQDRQVWLSYNEQFF,TGCGCCAGCAGCCAAGATAGACAGGTCTGGCTCTCCTACAATGAGCAGTTCTTC
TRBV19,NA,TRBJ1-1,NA,CASSAGQRNTEAFF,TGTGCCAGTAGTGCCGGACAGAGGAACACTGAAGCTTTCTTT